This TCR beta chain stems from a study of cytomegalovirus exposure and HLA in healthy donors. The germline CDR1 and CDR2 sequences are MNHEY and SMNVEV (reference sequence). The length of the CDR3 is 18 residues. V gave up 5 bases and J gave up 3 bases; unmatched junction bases: 16. In the PCR, 60 Vbeta and 13 Jbeta primers were used. Generated by immunoSEQ multiplex PCR, the TCRdb table keeps only in-frame clones and is missing some. This table has roughly 80,000 clones, approximately 84% appearing once. The rearrangement joins TRBV27 to TRBJ2-3, with 8 bases identical to TRBD2. Sequencing was performed on PBMCs. The TCR was taken from a woman aged 45 to 65 in good health and CMV-seronegative. CDR3 loop: CASSPTLRTGGRTDTQYF. In DNA form, the CDR3 reads TGTGCCAGCAGTCCAACCCTTCGGACGGGGGGGAGAACAGATACGCAGTATTTT.